This T cell receptor (beta chain) was captured by sequencing in a study of cytotoxic CD8 clonotypes in ibrutinib-treated CLL. Findings and caveats of the study: Once treatment began, public clonotypes, which were uncommon, contracted or stayed stable. In comparison with age-matched healthy donors, baseline clonality was higher and tracked circulating CD8+ T-cell counts.

Investigators sought sequencing depths of between 1 in 200,000 and 1 in 1 million T cells. Only in-frame clones appear in the TCRdb table, and some are missing; sequencing was by immunoSEQ multiplex PCR. This sample has about 74,000 clones, with 65% to 85% found just once. This clone was seen more than once but under ten times. Antigen unknown. V lost 1 base to trimming and J lost 6 bases, with 14 bases between them. The germline gives CDR1 SGHDT, CDR2 YYEEEE. The CDR3 covers 15 residues. The receptor comes from a human donor with chronic lymphocytic leukemia. The starting material was PBMCs, obtained at disease progression, from a patient treated with ibrutinib. The V and J genes are TRBV5-6 and TRBJ1-5, with D unresolved. In DNA, the CDR3 is TGTGCCAGCAGCTTGTTTGGACGGGCACGTCAGCCCCAGCATTTT. This codes for CASSLFGRARQPQHF.